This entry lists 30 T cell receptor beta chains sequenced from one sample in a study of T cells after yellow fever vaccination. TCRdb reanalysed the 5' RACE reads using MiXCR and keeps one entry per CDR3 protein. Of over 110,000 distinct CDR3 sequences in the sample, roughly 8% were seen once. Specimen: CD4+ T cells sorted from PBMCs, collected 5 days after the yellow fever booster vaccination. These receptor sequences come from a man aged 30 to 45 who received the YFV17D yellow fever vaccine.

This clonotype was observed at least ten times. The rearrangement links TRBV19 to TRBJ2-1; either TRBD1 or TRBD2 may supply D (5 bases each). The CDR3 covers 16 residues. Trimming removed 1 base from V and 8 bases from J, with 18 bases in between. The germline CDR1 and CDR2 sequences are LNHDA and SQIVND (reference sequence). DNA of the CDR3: TGTGCCAGTAGTATAGCGGGTTGGATGCAGGGACATGAGCAGTTCTTC. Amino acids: CASSIAGWMQGHEQFF.

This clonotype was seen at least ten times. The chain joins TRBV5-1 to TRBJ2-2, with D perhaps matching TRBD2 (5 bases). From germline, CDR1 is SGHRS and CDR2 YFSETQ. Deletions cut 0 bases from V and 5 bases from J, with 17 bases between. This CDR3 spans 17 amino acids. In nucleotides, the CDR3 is TGCGCCAGCAGCTTGGTTCCGGGATCCTTGGGAACCGGGGAGCTGTTTTTT. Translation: CASSLVPGSLGTGELFF.

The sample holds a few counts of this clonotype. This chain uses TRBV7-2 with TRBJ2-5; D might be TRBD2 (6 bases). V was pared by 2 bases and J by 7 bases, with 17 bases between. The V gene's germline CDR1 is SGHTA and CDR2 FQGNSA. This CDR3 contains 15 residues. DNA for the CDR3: TGTGCCAGCAGCTTAAAGAGTACGGGGGTTTGGACCCAGTACTTC. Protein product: CASSLKSTGVWTQYF.

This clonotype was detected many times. CDR3 DNA: TGCAGCGTCGATATCTCAGGGGGCACAGATACGCAGTATTTT. This translates into CSVDISGGTDTQYF. The chain links TRBV29-1 to TRBJ2-3; possibly TRBD1 for D (6 bases). The CDR3 covers 14 residues. The ends were cut back, 6 bases at V and 1 base at J, with 14 bases in the middle. The germline gives CDR1 SQVTM, CDR2 ANQGSEA.

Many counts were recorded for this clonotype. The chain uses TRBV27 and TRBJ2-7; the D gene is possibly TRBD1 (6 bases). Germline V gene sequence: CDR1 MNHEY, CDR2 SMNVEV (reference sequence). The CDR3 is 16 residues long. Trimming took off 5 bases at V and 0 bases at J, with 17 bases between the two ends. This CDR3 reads CASSALQGRGSYEQYF. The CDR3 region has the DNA TGTGCCAGCAGTGCCTTACAGGGCCGGGGCTCCTACGAGCAGTACTTC.

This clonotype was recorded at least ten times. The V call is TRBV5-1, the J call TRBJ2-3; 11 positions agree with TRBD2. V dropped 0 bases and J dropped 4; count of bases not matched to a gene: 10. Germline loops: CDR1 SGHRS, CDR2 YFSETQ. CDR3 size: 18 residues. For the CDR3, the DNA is TGCGCCAGCAGCTTGGAGGGGATAGCGGGAGGGCCTCCAGATACGCAGTATTTT. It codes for CASSLEGIAGGPPDTQYF.

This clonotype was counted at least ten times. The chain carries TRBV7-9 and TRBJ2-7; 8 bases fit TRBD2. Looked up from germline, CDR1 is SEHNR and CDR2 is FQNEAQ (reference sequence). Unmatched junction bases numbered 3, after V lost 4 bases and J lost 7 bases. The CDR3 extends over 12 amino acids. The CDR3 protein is CASSWLAGEQYF. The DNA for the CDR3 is TGTGCCAGCAGCTGGTTAGCGGGAGAGCAGTACTTC.

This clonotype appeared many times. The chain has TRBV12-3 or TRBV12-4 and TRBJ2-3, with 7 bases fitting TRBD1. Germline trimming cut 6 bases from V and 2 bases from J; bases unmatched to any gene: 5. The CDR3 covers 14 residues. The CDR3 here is CASRPTGFTDTQYF. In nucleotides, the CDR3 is TGTGCCAGCAGACCGACAGGGTTCACAGATACGCAGTATTTT.

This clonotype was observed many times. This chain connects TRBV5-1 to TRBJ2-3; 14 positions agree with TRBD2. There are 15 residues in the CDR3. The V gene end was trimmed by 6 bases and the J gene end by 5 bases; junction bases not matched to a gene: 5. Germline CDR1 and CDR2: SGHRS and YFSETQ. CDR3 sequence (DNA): TGCGCCAGCACTCGGACTAGCGGGAGGATAGATACGCAGTATTTT. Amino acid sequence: CASTRTSGRIDTQYF.

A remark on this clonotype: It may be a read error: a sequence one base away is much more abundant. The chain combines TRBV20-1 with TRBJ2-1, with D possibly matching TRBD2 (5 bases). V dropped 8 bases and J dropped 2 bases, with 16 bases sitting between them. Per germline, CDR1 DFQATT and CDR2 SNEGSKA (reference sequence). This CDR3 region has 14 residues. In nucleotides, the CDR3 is TGCAGTACCGCGCCCGGGGTAACCTACAATGAGCAGTTCTTC. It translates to CSTAPGVTYNEQFF.

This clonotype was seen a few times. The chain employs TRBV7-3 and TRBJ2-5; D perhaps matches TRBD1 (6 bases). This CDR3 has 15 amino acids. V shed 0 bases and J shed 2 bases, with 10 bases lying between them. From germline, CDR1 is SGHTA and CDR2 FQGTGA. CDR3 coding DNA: TGTGCCAGCAGCTTAACGGGGGCAGCACAAGAGACCCAGTACTTC. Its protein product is CASSLTGAAQETQYF.

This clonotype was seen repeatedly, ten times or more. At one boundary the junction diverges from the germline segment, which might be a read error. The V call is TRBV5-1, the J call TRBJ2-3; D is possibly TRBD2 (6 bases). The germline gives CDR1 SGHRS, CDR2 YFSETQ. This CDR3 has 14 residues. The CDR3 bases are TGCGCCAGCACCGCCCGGAGGGCAGGAGATCCGCAGTATTTT. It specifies CASTARRAGDPQYF.

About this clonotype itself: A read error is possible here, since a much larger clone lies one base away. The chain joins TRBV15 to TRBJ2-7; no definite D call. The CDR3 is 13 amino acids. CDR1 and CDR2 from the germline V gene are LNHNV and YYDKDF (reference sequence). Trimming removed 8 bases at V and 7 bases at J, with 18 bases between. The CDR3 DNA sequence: TGTGCCACCCGCGGCAGGACCTACGTTGAGCAGTACTTC. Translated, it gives CATRGRTYVEQYF.

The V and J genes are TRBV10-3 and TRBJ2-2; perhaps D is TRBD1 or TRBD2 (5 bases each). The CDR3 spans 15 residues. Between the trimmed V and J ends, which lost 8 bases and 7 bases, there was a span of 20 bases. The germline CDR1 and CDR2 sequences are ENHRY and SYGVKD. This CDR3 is CAIRLSRGAGGELFF. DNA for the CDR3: TGTGCCATCCGACTTTCGAGGGGCGCTGGCGGGGAGCTGTTTTTT.

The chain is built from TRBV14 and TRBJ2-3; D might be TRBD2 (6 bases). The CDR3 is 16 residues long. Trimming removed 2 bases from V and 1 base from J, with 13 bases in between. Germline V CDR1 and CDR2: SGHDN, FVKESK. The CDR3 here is CASSQLATFGTDTQYF. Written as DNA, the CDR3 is TGTGCCAGCAGCCAACTAGCGACCTTCGGCACAGATACGCAGTATTTT. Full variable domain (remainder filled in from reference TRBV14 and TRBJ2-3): EAGVTQFPSHSVIEKGQTVTLRCDPISGHDNLYWYRRVMGKEIKFLLHFVKESKQDESGMPNNRFLAERTGGTYSTLKVQPAELEDSGVYFCASSQLATFGTDTQYFGPGTRLTVL.

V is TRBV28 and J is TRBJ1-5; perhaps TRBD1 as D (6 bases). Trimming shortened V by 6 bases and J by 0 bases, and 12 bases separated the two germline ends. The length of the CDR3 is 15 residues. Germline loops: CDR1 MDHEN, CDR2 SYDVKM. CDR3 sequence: CASSRDMNSNQPQHF. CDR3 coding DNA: TGTGCCAGCAGCCGGGACATGAATAGCAATCAGCCCCAGCATTTT. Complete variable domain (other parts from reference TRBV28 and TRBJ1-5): DVKVTQSSRYLVKRTGEKVFLECVQDMDHENMFWYRQDPGLGLRLIYFSYDVKMKEKGDIPEGYSVSREKKERFSLILESASTNQTSMYLCASSRDMNSNQPQHFGDGTRLSIL.

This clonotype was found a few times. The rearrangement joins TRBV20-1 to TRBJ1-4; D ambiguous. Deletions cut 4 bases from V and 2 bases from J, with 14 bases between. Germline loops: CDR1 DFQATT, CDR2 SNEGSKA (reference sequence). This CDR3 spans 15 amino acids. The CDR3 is CSATLPGSTNEKLFF. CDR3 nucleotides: TGCAGTGCTACCCTTCCCGGTTCCACTAATGAAAAACTGTTTTTT.

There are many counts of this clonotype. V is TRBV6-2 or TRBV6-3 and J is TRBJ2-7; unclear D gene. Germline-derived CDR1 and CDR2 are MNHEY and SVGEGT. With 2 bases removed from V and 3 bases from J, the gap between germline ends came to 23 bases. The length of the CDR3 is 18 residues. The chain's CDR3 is CASSYPVKSPTSIYEQYF. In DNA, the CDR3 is TGTGCCAGCAGTTACCCGGTTAAATCACCGACATCGATCTACGAGCAGTACTTC.

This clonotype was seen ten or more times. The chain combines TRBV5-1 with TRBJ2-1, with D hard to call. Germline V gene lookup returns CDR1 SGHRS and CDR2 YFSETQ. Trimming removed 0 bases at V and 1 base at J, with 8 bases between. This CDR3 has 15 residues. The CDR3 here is CASSLETGSYNEQFF. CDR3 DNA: TGCGCCAGCAGCTTGGAAACGGGTTCCTACAATGAGCAGTTCTTC.

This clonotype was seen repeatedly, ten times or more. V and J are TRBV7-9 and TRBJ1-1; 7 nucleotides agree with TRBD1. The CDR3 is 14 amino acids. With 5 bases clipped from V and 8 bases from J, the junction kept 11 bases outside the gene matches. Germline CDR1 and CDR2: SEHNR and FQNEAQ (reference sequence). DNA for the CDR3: TGTGCCAGCAGCCGATACGACAGGGTGGAGGAAGCTTTCTTT. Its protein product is CASSRYDRVEEAFF.

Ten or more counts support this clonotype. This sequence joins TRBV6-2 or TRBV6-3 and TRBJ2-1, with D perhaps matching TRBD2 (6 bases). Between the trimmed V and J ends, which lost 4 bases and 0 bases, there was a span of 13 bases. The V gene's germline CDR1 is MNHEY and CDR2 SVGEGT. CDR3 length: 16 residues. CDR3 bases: TGTGCCAGCAGTTCCCCTGGGACTCCCTCCTACAATGAGCAGTTCTTC. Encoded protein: CASSSPGTPSYNEQFF.

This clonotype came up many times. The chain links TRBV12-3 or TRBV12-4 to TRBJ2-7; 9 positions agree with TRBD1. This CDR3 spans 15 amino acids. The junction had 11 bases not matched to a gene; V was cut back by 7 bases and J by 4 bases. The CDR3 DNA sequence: TGTGCCAGCATCTTCGAGGGGACAGGGACTTACGAGCAGTACTTC. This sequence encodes CASIFEGTGTYEQYF.

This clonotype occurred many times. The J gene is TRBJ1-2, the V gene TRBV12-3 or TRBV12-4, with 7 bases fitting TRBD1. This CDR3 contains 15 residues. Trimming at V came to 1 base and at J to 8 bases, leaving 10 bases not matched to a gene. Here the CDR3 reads CASSLGPDRALGYTF. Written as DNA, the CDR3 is TGTGCCAGCAGTTTAGGCCCCGACAGGGCGCTCGGCTACACCTTC.

Written as DNA, the CDR3 is TGCGCCAGAGACAGGGGGAAAAAGACCCAGTACTTC. Its protein product is CARDRGKKTQYF. V is TRBV10-1 and J is TRBJ2-5, with 9 positions matching TRBD1. V was pared by 9 bases and J by 6 bases, with 5 bases of the junction left unmatched. This CDR3 spans 12 amino acids. The germline CDR1 and CDR2 sequences are WNHNN and SYGVQD (reference sequence).

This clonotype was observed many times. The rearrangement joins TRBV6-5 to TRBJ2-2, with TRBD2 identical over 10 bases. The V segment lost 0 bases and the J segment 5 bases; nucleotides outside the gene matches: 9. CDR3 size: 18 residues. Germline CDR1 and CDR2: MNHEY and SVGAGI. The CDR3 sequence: CASSYSDSSGSRTGELFF. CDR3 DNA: TGTGCCAGCAGTTACTCCGATTCTAGCGGGAGTCGTACCGGGGAGCTGTTTTTT.

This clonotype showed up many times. This chain's CDR3 is CASSQAGASPLHF. CDR3 coding DNA: TGCGCCAGCAGCCAAGCAGGGGCCTCACCCCTCCACTTT. The chain combines TRBV4-3 with TRBJ1-6; D might be TRBD1 (6 bases). The CDR3 sequence is 13 residues long. Germline V lookup: CDR1 LGHNA, CDR2 YSLEER. Trimming left V 1 base short and J 10 bases short, with 8 bases between.

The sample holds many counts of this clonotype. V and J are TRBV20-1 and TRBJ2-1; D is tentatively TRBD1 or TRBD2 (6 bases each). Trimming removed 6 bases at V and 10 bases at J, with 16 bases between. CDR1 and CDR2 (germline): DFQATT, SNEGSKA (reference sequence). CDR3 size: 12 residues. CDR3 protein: CSARGGVVEQFF. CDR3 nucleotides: TGCAGTGCCAGGGGCGGGGTTGTCGAGCAGTTCTTC.

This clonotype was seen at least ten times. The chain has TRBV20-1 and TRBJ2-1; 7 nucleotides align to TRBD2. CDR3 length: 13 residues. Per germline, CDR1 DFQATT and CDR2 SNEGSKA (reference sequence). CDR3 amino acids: CKVGRRERNEQFF. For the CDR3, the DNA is TGCAAGGTGGGGAGGCGGGAGAGGAATGAGCAGTTCTTC.

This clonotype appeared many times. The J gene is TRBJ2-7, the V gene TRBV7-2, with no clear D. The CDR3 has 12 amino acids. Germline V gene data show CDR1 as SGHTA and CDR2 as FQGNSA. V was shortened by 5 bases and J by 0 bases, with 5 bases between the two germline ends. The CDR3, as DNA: TGTGCCAGCAGCACTACCTCCTACGAGCAGTACTTC. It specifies CASSTTSYEQYF.

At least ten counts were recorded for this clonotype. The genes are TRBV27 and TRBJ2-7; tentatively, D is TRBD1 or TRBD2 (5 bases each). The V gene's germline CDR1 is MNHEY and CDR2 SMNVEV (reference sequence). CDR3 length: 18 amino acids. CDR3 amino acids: CAEKDQGVVGRYSYEQYF. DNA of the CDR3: TGTGCAGAGAAGGATCAGGGAGTGGTCGGACGTTACTCCTACGAGCAGTACTTC.